What follows are 2 T cell receptor beta chains derived from one specimen sequenced in a study of blood T cell repertoires in COVID-19 (dated by TCRdb to about 2020). Libraries were built with the immunoSEQ multiplex PCR assay. Here the immuneACCESS table is served through TCRdb, limited to in-frame sequences with V and J called. Missing clones are a known gap in these copies; in checked studies unresolved V genes cover under half, and the rest lacks a known reason. The sample table holds more than 70,000 clones, of which approximately 81% were seen once. Of the sample, about 4.4% falls within the top ten clones. Sequenced: peripheral blood. The origin of the receptors is a woman of 80 years or more with active or convalescent COVID-19.

The rearrangement uses TRBV19 and TRBJ1-6; 8 positions agree with TRBD1. The germline gives CDR1 LNHDA, CDR2 SQIVND (reference sequence). The length of the CDR3 is 17 residues. The J segment lost 7 bases and the V segment lost 3 bases, leaving 11 bases of the junction unmatched. The CDR3 spells CASSINRRTGRNSPLHF. For the CDR3, the DNA is TGTGCCAGTAGTATCAATAGGCGGACAGGGAGGAATTCACCCCTCCACTTT.

The V call is TRBV5-5, the J call TRBJ1-5; no definite D call. The V end lost 0 bases, the J end lost 9 bases, and 19 bases lay between the germline ends. The CDR3 has 16 amino acids. Looked up from germline, CDR1 is SGHKS and CDR2 is YYEKEE (reference sequence). As DNA, the CDR3 is TGTGCCAGCAGCTTGGGGTGGGCAGGCGCCTTGTCGCCCCAGCATTTT. The encoded protein is CASSLGWAGALSPQHF.